The clone carrying this T cell receptor beta chain was detected once. The record originates from a study of T cells in localized non-small cell lung cancer. Sequencing was performed with immunoSEQ multiplex PCR; in TCRdb, only in-frame clones are kept and a portion is missing. Of some 24,000 clones in the sample, about 90% were seen once. Germline V lookup: CDR1 SGHDN, CDR2 FVKESK. The CDR3 runs to 14 residues. V shed 1 base and J shed 7 bases, with 13 bases lying between them. V and J are TRBV14 and TRBJ1-2; no clear D gene. Sequenced here: peripheral blood, sampled before any cancer treatment. This sequence originates from a male donor older than 55 with stage II squamous cell lung carcinoma. The CDR3 reads CASSQGLFSPGYTF. The CDR3 nucleotides read TGTGCCAGCAGCCAAGGGCTTTTCAGTCCTGGCTACACCTTC.